This T cell receptor (beta chain) is drawn from a study of cytomegalovirus exposure and HLA in healthy donors. On this clone: What it binds is unknown.

The CDR3 totals 20 residues. The V gene's germline CDR1 is SGHVS and CDR2 FQNEAQ. V lost 2 bases and J lost 5; bases outside the gene matches: 20. It was with 60 Vbeta and 13 Jbeta primers that the PCR ran. Sequenced by immunoSEQ multiplex PCR; TCRdb stores in-frame clones only, minus some. This table has 77,000 or so clones, about 79% appearing once. Study observations and caveats: Usually a TCR sequence was rare, but some public TCRs were found in many donors.

Sequencing input: PBMCs. J is TRBJ2-1 and V is TRBV7-8, with 8 bases lining up with TRBD2. The receptor was derived from a man aged 40-55 years in good health and CMV-seronegative. The CDR3 sequence: CASSLPRGGKRGQKNNEQFF. In DNA, the CDR3 is TGTGCCAGCAGCTTACCCCGGGGGGGGAAGCGGGGGCAAAAAAACAATGAGCAGTTCTTC.